These 3 T cell receptor beta chains share one sample of origin, sequenced in a study of T cell changes during pregnancy in multiple sclerosis. Only in-frame clones appear in the TCRdb table, and some are missing; sequencing was by immunoSEQ multiplex PCR. The sample lists tens of thousands of clones; around nine tenths were seen once. Sequences were derived from peripheral blood, sampled in the second trimester of pregnancy. The receptor set was obtained from a female donor in good health, enrolled as a control in a pregnancy study.

The chain couples TRBV18 to TRBJ2-5; D not resolved. CDR3 length: 14 amino acids. The germline V gene encodes CDR1 KGHSH and CDR2 LQKENI. Between the trimmed V and J ends, which lost 3 bases and 5 bases, there was a span of 13 bases. The DNA for the CDR3 is TGTGCCAGCTCACCCCTGACCCTCGGGGAGACCCAGTACTTC. As protein: CASSPLTLGETQYF.

The rearrangement uses TRBV14 and TRBJ1-4, with D perhaps TRBD1 (5 bases). There are 16 residues in the CDR3. Trimming took 1 base from V and 8 from J, leaving 17 bases between them. CDR1 is SGHDN, CDR2 FVKESK, per germline. The CDR3 DNA sequence: TGTGCCAGCAGCCAAGGGCGGTCCAGGGCGGACGAAAAACTGTTTTTT. It codes for CASSQGRSRADEKLFF.

This chain joins TRBV4-3 and TRBJ2-7, with 14 positions matching TRBD2. V trimming: 4 bases; J trimming: 2 bases; junction bases outside the gene matches: 10. Germline CDR1 reads LGHNA; CDR2 reads YSLEER. The CDR3 length is 18 residues. As DNA, the CDR3 is TGCGCCAGCAGCCTATGGACTAGCGGGAGGCTGTCACCCTACGAGCAGTACTTC. Amino acid sequence: CASSLWTSGRLSPYEQYF.